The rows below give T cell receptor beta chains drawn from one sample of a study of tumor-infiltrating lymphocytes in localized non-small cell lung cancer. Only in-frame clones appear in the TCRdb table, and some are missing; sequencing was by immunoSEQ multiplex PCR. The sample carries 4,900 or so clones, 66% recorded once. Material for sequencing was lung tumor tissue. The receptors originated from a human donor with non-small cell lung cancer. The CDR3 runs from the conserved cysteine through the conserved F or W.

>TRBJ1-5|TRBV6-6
CASSSFNQPQHF
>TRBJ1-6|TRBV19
CASTRATYNSPLHF
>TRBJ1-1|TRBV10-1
CASSVSVGGAEAFF
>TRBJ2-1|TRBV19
CASSTDRSSYNEQFF
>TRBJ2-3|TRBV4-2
CASSSFDRGRTDTQYF
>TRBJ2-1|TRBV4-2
CASSQDTGTASYNEQFF
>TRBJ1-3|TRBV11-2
CASSFQGISGNTIYF
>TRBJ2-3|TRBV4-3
CASSQEGVAGTSGGAGDTQYF
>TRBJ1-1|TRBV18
CASSPGQGTTEAFF
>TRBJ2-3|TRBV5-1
CASMGRLAGVNTDTQYF
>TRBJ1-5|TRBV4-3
CASSLQGGQPQHF
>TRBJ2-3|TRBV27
CASSFGRLPNTDTQYF
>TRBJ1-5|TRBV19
CASSGDSAYQPQHF
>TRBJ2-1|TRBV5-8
CASSLGQSSYNEQFF
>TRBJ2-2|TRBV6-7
CASSYTRGGRRNTGELFF
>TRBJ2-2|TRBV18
CASSPRSHTGELFF
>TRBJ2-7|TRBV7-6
CASSLDGSGIGEQYF
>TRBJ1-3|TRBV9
CASSALQGSGNTIYF
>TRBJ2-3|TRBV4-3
CASSQFRRGPLDTQYF
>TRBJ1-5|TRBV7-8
CASSLGGHSNQPQHF
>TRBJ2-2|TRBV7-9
CASSPRDTGPEHRGAVF
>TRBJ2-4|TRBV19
CASSITGQGSIQYF
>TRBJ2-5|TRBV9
CASSATARGETQYF
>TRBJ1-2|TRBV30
CAGRGGHNYGYTF
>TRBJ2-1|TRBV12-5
CASGSLPGREYYNEQFF
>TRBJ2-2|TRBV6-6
CASSYSEGGELFF
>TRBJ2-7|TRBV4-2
CASSPYGGAYEQYF
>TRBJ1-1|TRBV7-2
CASSLEGDTEAFF
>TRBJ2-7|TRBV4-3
CASSPGTGYNEQYF
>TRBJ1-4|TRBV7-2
CASSLGYRGREKLFF
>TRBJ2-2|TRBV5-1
CASSFGQVNTGELFF
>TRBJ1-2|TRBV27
CASSLTGQGNYGYTF
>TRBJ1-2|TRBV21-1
CASSLGADYGYTF
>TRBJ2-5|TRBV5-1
CASTLGGRTGRETQYF
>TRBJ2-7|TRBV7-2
CASSLMGGSYEQYF
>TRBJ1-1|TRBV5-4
CASSREGVPLNTEAFF
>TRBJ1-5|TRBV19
CASSGTGSQPQHF
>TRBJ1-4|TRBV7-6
CASSWVNEKLFF
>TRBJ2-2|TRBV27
CASRLAGNANTGELFF
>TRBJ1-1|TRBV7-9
CASTDLYRLEAFF
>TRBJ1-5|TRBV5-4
CASSLDYGQPQHF
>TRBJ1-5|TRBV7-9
CASSLALDSFSNQPQHF
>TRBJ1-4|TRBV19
CASRPGTAYNEKLFF
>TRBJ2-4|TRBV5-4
CASSSTGTLENIQYF
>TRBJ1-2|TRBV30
CAWKDRGNYGYTF
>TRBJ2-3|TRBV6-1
CASSGLAGGPDTQYF
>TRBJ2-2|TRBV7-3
CASRGASGSGELFF
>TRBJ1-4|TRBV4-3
CASSPDGVGEKLFF
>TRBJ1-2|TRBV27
CASSPNLYGYTF
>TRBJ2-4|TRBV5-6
CASSLAGTGMNIQYF
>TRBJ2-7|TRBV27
CASRGFHEQYF
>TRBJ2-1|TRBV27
CASRSGSGQNEQFF